Below, 21 T cell receptor beta chains from the same sample are listed, as sequenced in a study of CD4 T cells in relation to SARS-CoV-2 and coronaviruses. CD4+ T cells from unexposed donors were obtained before the COVID-19 pandemic (2011-2018). Clones were sequenced by immunoSEQ multiplex PCR, and TCRdb holds only the in-frame ones, with some missing. This sample has roughly 71,000 clones, with over 70% found just once. Material for sequencing was memory CD4+ T cells from PBMCs. These receptors all stem from a human donor in good health.

V and J are TRBV19 and TRBJ1-4, with D unclear. CDR3 size: 15 residues. The ends were cut back, 1 base at V and 8 bases at J, with 14 bases in the middle. Germline lookup yields CDR1 LNHDA and CDR2 SQIVND (reference sequence). The CDR3 protein is CASSIVEDLDEKLFF. The CDR3 DNA sequence: TGTGCCAGTAGTATAGTGGAGGATTTAGACGAAAAACTGTTTTTT.

This clone was detected only once. The chain carries TRBV5-4 and TRBJ2-1; perhaps TRBD2 as D (6 bases). Deletions cut 3 bases from V and 8 bases from J, with 15 bases between. Germline V gives CDR1 SGHNT, CDR2 YYREEE (reference sequence). The CDR3 is made up of 14 amino acids. The CDR3 DNA reads TGTGCCAGCAGCTCTGGGACTTGGAAGCATGAGCAGTTCTTC. This encodes CASSSGTWKHEQFF.

The chain uses TRBV9 and TRBJ2-3; 14 bases fit TRBD2. The junction had 4 bases not matched to a gene; V was cut back by 3 bases and J by 7 bases. Germline V gene data show CDR1 as SGDLS and CDR2 as YYNGEE. The CDR3 consists of 15 residues. The CDR3 reads CASSGGLAGVYTQYF. CDR3 sequence (DNA): TGTGCCAGCAGCGGGGGACTAGCGGGAGTGTATACGCAGTATTTT.

V gene TRBV7-3 combines with J gene TRBJ2-2; no clear D. Germline assignment: CDR1 SGHTA and CDR2 FQGTGA. V lost 0 bases and J lost 1, with 6 bases in between. The length of the CDR3 is 15 residues. The CDR3 sequence is CASSLTVQNTGELFF. CDR3 in DNA: TGTGCCAGCAGCTTAACGGTGCAGAACACCGGGGAGCTGTTTTTT. Supplemented by reference TRBV7-3 and TRBJ2-2, the full variable domain reads GAGVSQTPSNKVTEKGKYVELRCDPISGHTALYWYRQSLGQGPEFLIYFQGTGAADDSGLPNDRFFAVRPEGSVSTLKIQRTERGDSAVYLCASSLTVQNTGELFFGEGSRLTVL.

In the case of this clone: Other DNA sequences in this sample translate to the same CDR3. The V call is TRBV11-2, the J call TRBJ2-5; no clear D. The germline V gene has CDR1 SGHAT and CDR2 FQNNGV. This CDR3 is built from 11 residues. V was clipped by 5 bases and J by 1 base, with 2 bases between them. CDR3 sequence (DNA): TGTGCCAGCAGCCTCCAAGAGACCCAGTACTTC. Translating gives CASSLQETQYF.

The V and J genes are TRBV4-3 and TRBJ1-1, with 9 bases identical to TRBD1. Germline CDR1 LGHNA, CDR2 YSLEER. With V trimmed by 4 bases and J by 4 bases, 7 bases remained unmatched. This CDR3 region has 15 residues. CDR3: CASSRGGQGRTEAFF. The CDR3 bases are TGCGCCAGCAGCCGCGGAGGACAGGGGCGCACTGAAGCTTTCTTT.

The chain employs TRBV29-1 and TRBJ1-2; D not resolved. The CDR3 has 14 amino acids. V lost 8 bases to trimming and J lost 1 base, with 17 bases between them. The germline gives CDR1 SQVTM, CDR2 ANQGSEA. CDR3 sequence: CSFLTDRDNYGYTF. CDR3 nucleotides: TGCAGCTTTTTGACCGACCGAGATAACTATGGCTACACCTTC.

The chain carries TRBV5-1 and TRBJ2-2; 9 nucleotides line up with TRBD1. V trimming: 3 bases; J trimming: 1 base; junction bases outside the gene matches: 4. The germline gives CDR1 SGHRS, CDR2 YFSETQ. CDR3 length: 16 residues. CDR3 protein: CASSSTGGRNTGELFF. Written as DNA, the CDR3 is TGCGCCAGCAGCTCAACAGGGGGCAGGAACACCGGGGAGCTGTTTTTT.

The table lists this clone with a count of one. This chain connects TRBV9 to TRBJ2-1; TRBD2 agrees at 12 bases. Unmatched junction bases numbered 11, after V lost 4 bases and J lost 0 bases. CDR1 is SGDLS, CDR2 YYNGEE, per germline. The CDR3 spans 19 residues. The DNA for the CDR3 is TGTGCCAGCAGCACCCCGGGACTAGCGGGTAAAAGCTCCTACAATGAGCAGTTCTTC. Its protein is CASSTPGLAGKSSYNEQFF.

The V and J genes are TRBV29-1 and TRBJ2-1; D uncertain. V was trimmed by 5 bases and J by 5 bases, leaving 10 bases between them. CDR1 SQVTM and CDR2 ANQGSEA come from the germline V gene. CDR3 size: 12 residues. The CDR3 region has the DNA TGCAGCGTTAGGCCAACCAACAATGAGCAGTTCTTC. It yields the protein CSVRPTNNEQFF.

This clone was seen once. The chain is built from TRBV7-9 and TRBJ2-5; 7 bases fit TRBD2. CDR3 length: 14 amino acids. From germline, CDR1 is SEHNR and CDR2 FQNEAQ (reference sequence). Germline trimming cut 6 bases from V and 2 bases from J; bases unmatched to any gene: 6. The CDR3 coding sequence is TGTGCCAGCAGTCCACTAGCGTCTCAAGAGACCCAGTACTTC. It is translated as CASSPLASQETQYF.

The V call is TRBV28, the J call TRBJ2-3; D is unclear. Trimming shortened V by 3 bases and J by 2 bases, and 15 bases separated the two germline ends. Germline CDR1 and CDR2: MDHEN and SYDVKM. The CDR3 sequence is 16 residues long. The CDR3 DNA is TGTGCCAGCAGTTTTGCGGCGGTAGTAAACACAGATACGCAGTATTTT. Amino acid sequence: CASSFAAVVNTDTQYF.

The rearrangement links TRBV19 to TRBJ1-5; D not certain. Deletions cut 6 bases from V and 7 bases from J, with 10 bases between. The CDR3 totals 12 residues. The germline gives CDR1 LNHDA, CDR2 SQIVND (reference sequence). The CDR3 DNA follows: TGTGCCAGTAGCCCTGACAACCAGCCCCAGCATTTT. Its translation is CASSPDNQPQHF.

The V call is TRBV7-2, the J call TRBJ2-5; D is ambiguous. The germline V gene has CDR1 SGHTA and CDR2 FQGNSA. V lost 1 base and J lost 3, with 6 bases in between. This CDR3 has 13 residues. CDR3 nucleotide sequence: TGTGCCAGCAGCTTAGAATGGGAAGAGACCCAGTACTTC. It encodes CASSLEWEETQYF.

This clone showed up just once. The V and J genes are TRBV18 and TRBJ2-3, with 8 bases aligning to TRBD1. The germline CDR1 and CDR2 sequences are KGHSH and LQKENI. This CDR3 has 15 residues. The trim removed 3 bases at V and 1 base at J, leaving 3 bases unmatched. Here the CDR3 reads CASSPGQGGTDTQYF. Written as DNA, the CDR3 is TGTGCCAGCTCACCCGGACAGGGTGGCACAGATACGCAGTATTTT.

J is TRBJ2-7 and V is TRBV5-1, with 8 bases lining up with TRBD2. J gave up 4 bases and V 0 bases, and 3 bases lay outside the gene matches. The CDR3 extends over 14 amino acids. Germline CDR1 and CDR2: SGHRS and YFSETQ. The CDR3 protein is CASSLVAGGYEQYF. CDR3 nucleotide sequence: TGCGCCAGCAGCTTGGTTGCGGGGGGTTACGAGCAGTACTTC.

J is TRBJ2-2 and V is TRBV3-1 (or the pseudogene TRBV3-2); 9 bases align to TRBD1. CDR1 is LGHDT, CDR2 YNNKEL, per germline (reference sequence). Losses at the gene ends were 5 bases for V and 0 bases for J; bases not matched to a gene: 7. The CDR3 spans 17 residues. CDR3 amino acids: CASSSVQGASNTGELFF. Here the CDR3 DNA reads TGTGCCAGCAGCAGCGTACAGGGGGCATCGAACACCGGGGAGCTGTTTTTT.

Here the CDR3 reads CASSPEGGFNQPQHF. CDR3 nucleotide sequence: TGTGCCAGCAGCCCGGAGGGCGGGTTCAATCAGCCCCAGCATTTT. The genes are TRBV5-5 and TRBJ1-5; D gene uncertain. Germline CDR1 SGHKS, CDR2 YYEKEE (reference sequence). This CDR3 has 15 amino acids. V lost 4 bases to trimming and J lost 3 bases, with 14 bases between them.

This clone occurred once. The genes are TRBV28 and TRBJ2-4; no clear D gene. The CDR3 loop spans 14 amino acids. CDR1 and CDR2 from the germline V gene are MDHEN and SYDVKM. Trimming took 6 bases from V and 0 from J, leaving 9 bases between them. Written as DNA, the CDR3 is TGTGCCAGCAGAGACAATCTAGCCAAAAACATTCAGTACTTC. It codes for CASRDNLAKNIQYF.

The V call is TRBV11-3, the J call TRBJ2-6; 11 nucleotides agree with TRBD2. In germline, CDR1 is SGHNT, CDR2 YENEEA. CDR3 length equals 20 residues. Unmatched junction bases numbered 13, after V lost 3 bases and J lost 3 bases. DNA of the CDR3: TGTGCCAGCAGCTTCGCCCCGGGACTAGCGGATGGACGTGGGGCCAACGTCCTGACTTTC. The encoded protein is CASSFAPGLADGRGANVLTF.

The V call is TRBV7-2, the J call TRBJ2-3; TRBD2 matches 7 bases. Germline values: CDR1 SGHTA, CDR2 FQGNSA. The V segment lost 0 bases and the J segment 6 bases; nucleotides outside the gene matches: 9. The CDR3 totals 16 residues. The DNA for the CDR3 is TGTGCCAGCAGCTTAGCTGGGGGAGGGCCAGGGGATACGCAGTATTTT. It encodes CASSLAGGGPGDTQYF.